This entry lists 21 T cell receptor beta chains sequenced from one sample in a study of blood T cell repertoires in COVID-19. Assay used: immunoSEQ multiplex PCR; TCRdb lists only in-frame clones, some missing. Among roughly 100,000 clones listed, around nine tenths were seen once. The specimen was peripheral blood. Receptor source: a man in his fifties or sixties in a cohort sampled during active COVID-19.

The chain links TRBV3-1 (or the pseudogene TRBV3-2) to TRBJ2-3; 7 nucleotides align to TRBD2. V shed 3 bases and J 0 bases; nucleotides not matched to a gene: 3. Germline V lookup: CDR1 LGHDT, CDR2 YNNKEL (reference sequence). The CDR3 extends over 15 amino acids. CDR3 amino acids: CASSQTSRSTDTQYF. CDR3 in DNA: TGTGCCAGCAGCCAGACTAGCCGTAGCACAGATACGCAGTATTTT.

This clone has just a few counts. The CDR3 DNA follows: TGTGCCAGCAGCTTAAGTAGGACAGGAAACACCGGGGAGCTGTTTTTT. Translated: CASSLSRTGNTGELFF. The chain carries TRBV7-9 and TRBJ2-2; 7 bases align to TRBD1. This CDR3 spans 16 amino acids. CDR1 is SEHNR, CDR2 FQNEAQ, per germline (reference sequence). Unmatched junction bases numbered 5, after V lost 2 bases and J lost 2 bases.

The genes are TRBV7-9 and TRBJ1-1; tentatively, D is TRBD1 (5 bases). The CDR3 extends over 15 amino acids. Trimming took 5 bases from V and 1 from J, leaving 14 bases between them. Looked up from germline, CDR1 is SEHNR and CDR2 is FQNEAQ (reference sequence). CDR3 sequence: CASSPWRGENTEAFF. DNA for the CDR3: TGTGCCAGCAGCCCCTGGCGGGGGGAGAACACTGAAGCTTTCTTT.

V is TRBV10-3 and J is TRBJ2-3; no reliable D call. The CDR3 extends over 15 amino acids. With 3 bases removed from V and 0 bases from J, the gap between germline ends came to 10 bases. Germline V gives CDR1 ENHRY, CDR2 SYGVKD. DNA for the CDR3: TGTGCCATCAGTGACCAACTTACTAGCACAGATACGCAGTATTTT. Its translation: CAISDQLTSTDTQYF.

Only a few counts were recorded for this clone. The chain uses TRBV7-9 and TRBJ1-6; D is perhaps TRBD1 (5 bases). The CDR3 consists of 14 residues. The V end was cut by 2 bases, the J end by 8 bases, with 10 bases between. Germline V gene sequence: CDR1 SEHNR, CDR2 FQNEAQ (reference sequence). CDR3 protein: CASSLPGFYSPLHF. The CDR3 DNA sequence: TGTGCCAGCAGCTTACCAGGGTTCTATTCACCCCTCCACTTT.

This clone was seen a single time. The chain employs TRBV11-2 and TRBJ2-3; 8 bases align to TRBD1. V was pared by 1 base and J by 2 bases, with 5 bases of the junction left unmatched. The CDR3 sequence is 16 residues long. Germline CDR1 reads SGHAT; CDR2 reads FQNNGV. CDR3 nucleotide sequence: TGTGCCAGCAGCTTAGTGTGGCAGGGGGCCACAGATACGCAGTATTTT. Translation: CASSLVWQGATDTQYF.

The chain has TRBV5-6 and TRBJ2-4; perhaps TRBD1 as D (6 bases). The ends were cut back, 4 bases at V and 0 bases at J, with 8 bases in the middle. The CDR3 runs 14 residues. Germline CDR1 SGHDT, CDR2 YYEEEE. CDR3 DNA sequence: TGTGCCAGCAGCGTGACAGGAGCCAAAAACATTCAGTACTTC. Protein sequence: CASSVTGAKNIQYF.

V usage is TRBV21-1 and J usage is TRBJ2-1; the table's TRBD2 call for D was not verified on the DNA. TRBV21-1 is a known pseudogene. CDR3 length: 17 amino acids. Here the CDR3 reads CASSILLAGVAYNEQFF. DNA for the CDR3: TGTGCCAGCAGCATACTACTAGCGGGGGTTGCCTACAATGAGCAGTTCTTC.

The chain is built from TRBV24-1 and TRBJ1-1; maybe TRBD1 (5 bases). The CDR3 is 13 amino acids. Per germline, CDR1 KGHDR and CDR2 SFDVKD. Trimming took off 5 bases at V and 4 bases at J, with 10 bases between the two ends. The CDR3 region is CATSVQGGTEAFF. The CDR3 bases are TGTGCCACCAGTGTCCAGGGAGGCACTGAAGCTTTCTTT.

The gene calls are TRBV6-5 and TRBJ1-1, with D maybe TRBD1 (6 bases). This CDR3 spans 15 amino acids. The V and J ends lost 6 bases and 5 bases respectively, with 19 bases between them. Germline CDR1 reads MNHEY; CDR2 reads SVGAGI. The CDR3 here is CASREDSQAFTEAFF. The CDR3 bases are TGTGCCAGCAGAGAGGACAGCCAGGCTTTTACTGAAGCTTTCTTT.

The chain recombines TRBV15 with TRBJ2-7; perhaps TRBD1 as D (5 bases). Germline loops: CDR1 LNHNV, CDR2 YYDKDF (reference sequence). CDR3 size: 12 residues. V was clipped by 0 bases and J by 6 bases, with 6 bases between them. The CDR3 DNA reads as TGTGCCACCAGCAGAGAGCAGGGCGAGCAGTACGTC. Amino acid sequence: CATSREQGEQYV.

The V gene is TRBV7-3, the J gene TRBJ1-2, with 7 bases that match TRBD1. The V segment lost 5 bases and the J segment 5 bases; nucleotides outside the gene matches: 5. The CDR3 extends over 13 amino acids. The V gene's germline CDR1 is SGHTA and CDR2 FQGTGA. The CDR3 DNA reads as TGTGCCAGCAGCCAGAGACAGGGTTATGGCTACACCTTC. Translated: CASSQRQGYGYTF.

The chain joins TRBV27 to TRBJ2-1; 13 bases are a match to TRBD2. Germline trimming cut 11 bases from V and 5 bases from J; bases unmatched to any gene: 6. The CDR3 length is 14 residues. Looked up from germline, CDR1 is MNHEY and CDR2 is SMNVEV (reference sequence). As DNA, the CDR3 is TGTGCCTCCCGGACTAGCGGGGGTAACAATGAGCAGTTCTTC. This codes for CASRTSGGNNEQFF.

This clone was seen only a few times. CDR3 region: CASSPEDRTGISPLHF. The CDR3 bases are TGCGCCAGCAGCCCAGAAGACAGGACCGGAATTTCACCCCTCCACTTT. The rearrangement links TRBV5-1 to TRBJ1-6; D is perhaps TRBD1 (6 bases). Trimming pared 4 bases from V and 9 bases from J, leaving 20 bases between. Germline V gene sequence: CDR1 SGHRS, CDR2 YFSETQ. The CDR3 has 16 residues.

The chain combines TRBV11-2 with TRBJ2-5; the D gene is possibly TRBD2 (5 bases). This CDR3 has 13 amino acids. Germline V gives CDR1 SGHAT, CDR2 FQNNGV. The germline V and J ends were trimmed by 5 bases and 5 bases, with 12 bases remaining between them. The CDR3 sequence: CASSPGERETQYF. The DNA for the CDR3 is TGTGCCAGCAGCCCCGGGGAGCGGGAGACCCAGTACTTC.

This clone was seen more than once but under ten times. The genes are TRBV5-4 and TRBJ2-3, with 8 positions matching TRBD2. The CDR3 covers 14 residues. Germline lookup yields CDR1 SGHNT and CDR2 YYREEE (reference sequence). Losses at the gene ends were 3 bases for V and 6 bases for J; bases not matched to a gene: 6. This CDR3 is CASSSGGQWDTQYF. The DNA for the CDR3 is TGTGCCAGCAGCTCGGGGGGGCAATGGGATACGCAGTATTTT. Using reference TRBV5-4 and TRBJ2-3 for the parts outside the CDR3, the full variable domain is ETGVTQSPTHLIKTRGQQVTLRCSSQSGHNTVSWYQQALGQGPQFIFQYYREEENGRGNFPPRFSGLQFPNYSSELNVNALELDDSALYLCASSSGGQWDTQYFGPGTRLTVL.

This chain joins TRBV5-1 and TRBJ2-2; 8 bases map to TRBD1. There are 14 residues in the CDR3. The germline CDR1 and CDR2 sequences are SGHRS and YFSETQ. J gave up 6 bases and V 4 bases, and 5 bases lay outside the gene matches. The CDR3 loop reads CASSPDRAAGELFF. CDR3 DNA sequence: TGCGCCAGCAGCCCGGACAGGGCGGCCGGGGAGCTGTTTTTT.

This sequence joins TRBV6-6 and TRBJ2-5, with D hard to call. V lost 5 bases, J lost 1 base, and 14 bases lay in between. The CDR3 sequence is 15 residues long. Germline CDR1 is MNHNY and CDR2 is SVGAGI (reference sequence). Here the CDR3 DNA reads TGTGCCAGCAGTGACCCGCCAGCGACCCAAGAGACCCAGTACTTC. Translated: CASSDPPATQETQYF.

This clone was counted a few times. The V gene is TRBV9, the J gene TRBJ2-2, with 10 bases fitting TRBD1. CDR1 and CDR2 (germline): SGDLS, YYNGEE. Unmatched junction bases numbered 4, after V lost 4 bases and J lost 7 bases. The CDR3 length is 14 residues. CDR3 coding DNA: TGTGCCAGCAGCCCGGGACAGGGGATCGGGGAGCTGTTTTTT. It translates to CASSPGQGIGELFF.

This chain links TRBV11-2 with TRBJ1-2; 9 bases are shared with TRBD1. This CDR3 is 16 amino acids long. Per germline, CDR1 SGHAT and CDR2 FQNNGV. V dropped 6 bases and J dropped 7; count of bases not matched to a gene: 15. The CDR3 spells CASRAGTGTVLSGYTF. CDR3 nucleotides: TGTGCCAGCAGAGCCGGGACAGGGACCGTTTTGAGTGGCTACACCTTC.

The CDR3 DNA sequence: TGCAGCGCCAAAGGGACAGGGGTCGATGAAAAACTGTTTTTT. Residues: CSAKGTGVDEKLFF. The chain couples TRBV29-1 to TRBJ1-4; TRBD1 agrees at 10 bases. Germline V gene data show CDR1 as SQVTM and CDR2 as ANQGSEA. Unmatched junction bases numbered 8, after V lost 7 bases and J lost 6 bases. The CDR3 has 14 amino acids.